The clone carrying this TCR beta chain was detected ten times or more. Antigen unknown. TCRdb analysed the reads with MiXCR anew, one entry per CDR3 protein. Among roughly 730,000 distinct CDR3 sequences listed, about 30% were seen once. The sample comes from a study of T cell repertoires in cytomegalovirus infection. CDR1 is SGHTA, CDR2 FQGNSA, per germline. The V gene lost 4 bases and the J gene lost 2 bases, with 11 bases spanning the gap. The CDR3 runs 14 residues. The study, taken as a whole, reports: HLA-C-restricted, CMV-specific TCR beta clonotypes were dominant ex vivo.

The material was cultured PBMCs, obtained from culture after CMV antigen stimulation. The receptor's source is a human donor in good health (CMV status not recorded). Some clones in this sample may be carry-over from other donors' samples. The chain has TRBV7-2 and TRBJ1-1; D is unresolved. The CDR3 here is CASSYGRDNTEAFF. In DNA form, the CDR3 reads TGTGCCAGCAGCTATGGACGGGATAACACTGAAGCTTTCTTT.